Each of the 4 T cell receptor beta chains below was sequenced from the same sample in a study of T cell responses to AZD1222 COVID-19 vaccine. Produced via immunoSEQ multiplex PCR; TCRdb's table is partial and in-frame only. Of about 60,000 clones in the sample, approximately 85% were seen once. The specimen was peripheral blood, collected on day 0 of MenACWY control vaccination. Receptor source: an adult in good health.

This chain connects TRBV6-1 to TRBJ1-2, with a weak D call TRBD1 (6 bases). Trimming cost V 4 bases and J 2 bases, with 17 bases left between them. The CDR3 is 16 residues long. Per the germline V gene, CDR1 is MNHNS and CDR2 is SASEGT. The CDR3 nucleotides are TGTGCCAGCAGTGTTACTACAGGGAATATAAACTATGGCTACACCTTC. Translation gives CASSVTTGNINYGYTF.

The chain is built from TRBV20-1 and TRBJ1-2, with D possibly TRBD1 on 5 matching bases. Deletions cut 3 bases from V and 4 bases from J, with 24 bases between. CDR3 length equals 17 residues. Per germline, CDR1 DFQATT and CDR2 SNEGSKA (reference sequence). This CDR3 is CSASISGGQGRSYGYTF. The DNA for the CDR3 is TGCAGTGCTAGTATTTCTGGTGGCCAGGGAAGGAGCTATGGCTACACCTTC.

CDR3 loop: CASSSRGLTAEKLFF. In DNA, the CDR3 is TGTGCCAGCAGTTCGAGGGGACTAACCGCTGAAAAACTGTTTTTT. J is TRBJ1-4 and V is TRBV27; a possible D gene is TRBD1 (5 bases). Germline V gene lookup returns CDR1 MNHEY and CDR2 SMNVEV (reference sequence). Trimming stripped 4 bases from V and 7 bases from J, with 16 bases between. This CDR3 comprises 15 residues.

This chain joins TRBV6-1 and TRBJ2-7, with 11 nucleotides matching TRBD1. Germline CDR1 and CDR2: MNHNS and SASEGT. J gave up 5 bases and V 4 bases, and 10 bases lay outside the gene matches. This CDR3 has 16 residues. CDR3 DNA sequence: TGTGCCAGCAGTGTTTTGCGGACAGGGGGCGAGGACGAGCAGTACTTC. This encodes CASSVLRTGGEDEQYF.